These 11 T cell receptor beta chains were sequenced from one sample in a study of cytomegalovirus exposure and HLA in healthy donors. Primers: 60 Vbeta forward and 13 Jbeta reverse. Measured with immunoSEQ multiplex PCR; TCRdb has only the in-frame clones, and not every one. The sample lists some 140,000 clones; around 80% were seen once. The material sequenced was PBMCs. The receptors were gathered from a man aged 40-49 years in good health and CMV-seropositive.

The chain employs TRBV7-6 and TRBJ2-5; TRBD2 might be the D (6 bases). This CDR3 has 15 residues. The germline CDR1 and CDR2 sequences are SGHVS and FNYEAQ. The germline V and J ends were trimmed by 1 base and 4 bases, with 13 bases remaining between them. CDR3 sequence reads: CASSLVGRRGETQYF. The CDR3 DNA reads TGTGCCAGCAGCTTAGTTGGGAGGAGGGGAGAGACCCAGTACTTC.

This clone occurred a few times. The rearrangement links TRBV5-4 to TRBJ2-7; 7 bases fit TRBD2. J was trimmed by 7 bases and V by 1 base; bases with no gene match: 8. CDR3 size: 14 residues. CDR1 is SGHNT, CDR2 YYREEE, per germline (reference sequence). For the CDR3, the DNA is TGTGCCAGCAGCTTGAGGGCGGGAGTCGGGGAGCAGTACTTC. It translates to CASSLRAGVGEQYF.

V usage is TRBV29-1 and J usage is TRBJ2-2, with 8 bases matching TRBD1. CDR3 length equals 12 residues. The ends lost 7 bases at V and 6 bases at J; junction bases unmatched: 4. Germline assignment: CDR1 SQVTM and CDR2 ANQGSEA. As DNA, the CDR3 is TGCAGCGCCGTACAGGGGGCCGGGGAGCTGTTTTTT. Protein: CSAVQGAGELFF.

The rearrangement links TRBV2 to TRBJ2-7, with 8 positions matching TRBD2. V was pared by 5 bases and J by 5 bases, with 14 bases of the junction left unmatched. Germline V CDR1 and CDR2: SNHLY, FYNNEI. There are 16 residues in the CDR3. CDR3 loop: CASSLTPGLVDNEQYF. In DNA, the CDR3 is TGTGCCAGCAGTCTCACCCCGGGACTAGTAGACAACGAGCAGTACTTC.

The V and J genes are TRBV5-4 and TRBJ1-2; the match to TRBD1 covers 7 bases. CDR3 length: 14 amino acids. The germline gives CDR1 SGHNT, CDR2 YYREEE (reference sequence). V shed 0 bases and J 6 bases; nucleotides not matched to a gene: 5. The CDR3 is CASSLARGDDGYTF. Here the CDR3 DNA reads TGTGCCAGCAGCTTGGCCAGGGGGGACGATGGCTACACCTTC.

This clone showed up just a few times. The CDR3 is CASSLGPYPYEQYF. The CDR3 coding sequence is TGTGCCAGCAGCTTAGGGCCGTACCCCTACGAGCAGTACTTC. The chain recombines TRBV7-8 with TRBJ2-7; D remains unclear. This CDR3 region has 14 residues. Germline V gives CDR1 SGHVS, CDR2 FQNEAQ. Trimming left V 1 base short and J 2 bases short, with 9 bases between.

The J gene is TRBJ2-5, the V gene TRBV7-2; D gene ambiguous. This CDR3 has 12 amino acids. From germline, CDR1 is SGHTA and CDR2 FQGNSA. Trimming removed 2 bases from V and 7 bases from J, with 8 bases in between. The CDR3 nucleotides read TGTGCCAGCAGCTTAAACCCCAGGACCCAGTACTTC. The encoded protein is CASSLNPRTQYF. The entire variable domain, with the rest obtained from reference TRBV7-2 and TRBJ2-5, is as follows: GAGVSQSPSNKVTEKGKDVELRCDPISGHTALYWYRQSLGQGLEFLIYFQGNSAPDKSGLPSDRFSAERTGGSVSTLTIQRTQQEDSAVYLCASSLNPRTQYFGPGTRLLVL.

The CDR3 loop is CASSLNLGRNNEQFF. The CDR3 DNA is TGTGCCAGCAGCTTAAATCTAGGTCGGAACAATGAGCAGTTCTTC. The chain is built from TRBV7-3 and TRBJ2-1; D ambiguous. Trimming removed 1 base from V and 5 bases from J, with 12 bases in between. CDR1 and CDR2 (germline): SGHTA, FQGTGA. This CDR3 is 15 amino acids long.

V and J are TRBV5-6 and TRBJ1-1, with TRBD1 as a possible D gene (5 bases). Trimming took off 0 bases at V and 10 bases at J, with 16 bases between the two ends. The CDR3 is 14 amino acids. Germline-derived CDR1 and CDR2 are SGHDT and YYEEEE. The CDR3 loop is CASSLGGWIRVAFF. CDR3 bases: TGTGCCAGCAGCTTGGGGGGCTGGATCCGGGTAGCTTTCTTT.

To note about this clone: Other DNA sequences in the same sample also yield this CDR3. The chain carries TRBV19 and TRBJ1-5; tentatively, D is TRBD1 (5 bases). The germline V and J ends were trimmed by 2 bases and 2 bases, with 7 bases remaining between them. The germline gives CDR1 LNHDA, CDR2 SQIVND (reference sequence). The CDR3 is made up of 14 amino acids. The CDR3 DNA reads TGTGCCAGTAGTATACAGGGCGGCAATCAGCCCCAGCATTTT. Translating gives CASSIQGGNQPQHF.

The chain recombines TRBV2 with TRBJ2-2; D uncertain. Trimming stripped 4 bases from V and 4 bases from J, with 7 bases between. CDR1 is SNHLY, CDR2 FYNNEI, per germline. The CDR3 sequence is 13 residues long. CDR3 coding DNA: TGTGCCAGCAGTGTTTTGAGCACCGGGGAGCTGTTTTTT. As protein: CASSVLSTGELFF. The full variable domain, in which reference TRBV2 and TRBJ2-2 provide the parts outside the CDR3, is EPEVTQTPSHQVTQMGQEVILRCVPISNHLYFYWYRQILGQKVEFLVSFYNNEISEKSEIFDDQFSVERPDGSNFTLKIRSTKLEDSAMYFCASSVLSTGELFFGEGSRLTVL.